The 10 T cell receptor beta chains below all came from one sample that was sequenced in a study of T cell repertoires in cytomegalovirus infection. TCRdb reprocessed the reads via MiXCR and lists one record per CDR3 protein. The top ten clones hold around 2.8% of a sample with about 740,000 distinct CDR3 sequences, 35% to 40% of them seen once. The sample taken for sequencing was PBMCs. All receptors derive from a human donor in good health (CMV status not recorded). Some clones in this sample may be carry-over from other donors' samples.

This clonotype was seen at least ten times. The genes are TRBV7-2 and TRBJ1-5, with D unresolved. The germline V gene has CDR1 SGHTA and CDR2 FQGNSA. The CDR3 length is 13 residues. V was shortened by 6 bases and J by 5 bases, with 11 bases between the two germline ends. CDR3 sequence (DNA): TGTGCCAGCAGTTTGTCTGGGGATCAGCCCCAGCATTTT. Translation gives CASSLSGDQPQHF. Variable domain in full (rest from reference TRBV7-2 and TRBJ1-5): GAGVSQSPSNKVTEKGKDVELRCDPISGHTALYWYRQSLGQGLEFLIYFQGNSAPDKSGLPSDRFSAERTGGSVSTLTIQRTQQEDSAVYLCASSLSGDQPQHFGDGTRLSIL.

This clonotype was detected a few times. CDR3 sequence reads: CASSQGFSGSREQYF. CDR3 DNA sequence: TGTGCCAGCAGCCAAGGGTTTAGCGGGAGTCGCGAGCAGTACTTC. This rearrangement joins TRBV4-2 to TRBJ2-7, with TRBD2 matching over 9 bases. The length of the CDR3 is 15 residues. V lost 1 base to trimming and J lost 6 bases; unmatched junction nucleotides: 7. Germline V gives CDR1 LGHNA, CDR2 YNFKEQ.

This clonotype was seen a handful of times. The rearrangement joins TRBV20-1 to TRBJ2-2; D uncertain. V gave up 2 bases and J gave up 6 bases, with 19 bases separating them. Germline V gene sequence: CDR1 DFQATT, CDR2 SNEGSKA (reference sequence). The CDR3 consists of 16 residues. The CDR3 DNA follows: TGCAGTGCTAGACCTCCACCAAAGGGATACCCCGGGGAGCTGTTTTTT. This codes for CSARPPPKGYPGELFF.

The J gene is TRBJ2-2, the V gene TRBV19; D is possibly TRBD2 (5 bases). V was pared by 5 bases and J by 4 bases, with 17 bases between. This CDR3 contains 16 residues. Looked up from germline, CDR1 is LNHDA and CDR2 is SQIVND (reference sequence). CDR3 nucleotides: TGTGCCAGTAGTGTCTGGACTTTGGGATCCACCGGGGAGCTGTTTTTT. Translated, it gives CASSVWTLGSTGELFF.

Turning to this clonotype: The germline gene is not matched at one end of the junction; a read error may be the cause. The V call is TRBV12-3 or TRBV12-4, the J call TRBJ1-6; 7 nucleotides line up with TRBD1. This CDR3 is 17 amino acids long. The CDR3 nucleotides are TGTGCCAGAAGTTTCGACTACAGGGGTACGAGGAATTCACCCCTCCACTTT. Encoded protein: CARSFDYRGTRNSPLHF.

This clonotype occurred many times. This sequence joins TRBV28 and TRBJ1-4; D is possibly TRBD1 (5 bases). The CDR3 is 14 amino acids. Per the germline V gene, CDR1 is MDHEN and CDR2 is SYDVKM. V lost 5 bases and J 10 bases, leaving 17 bases between the germline ends. Written as DNA, the CDR3 is TGTGCCAGCAGTCCCTCGGACCCTAGGGGAAAACTGTTTTTT. This sequence encodes CASSPSDPRGKLFF. The variable domain in full, completed from reference TRBV28 and TRBJ1-4, reads DVKVTQSSRYLVKRTGEKVFLECVQDMDHENMFWYRQDPGLGLRLIYFSYDVKMKEKGDIPEGYSVSREKKERFSLILESASTNQTSMYLCASSPSDPRGKLFFGSGTQLSVL.

V usage is TRBV7-2 and J usage is TRBJ2-4; unclear D gene. V dropped 4 bases and J dropped 8 bases, with 15 bases sitting between them. The CDR3 runs 14 residues. CDR1 and CDR2 (germline): SGHTA, FQGNSA. The CDR3 DNA is TGTGCCAGCAGCTACGGACCAGGCTCCTACATTCAGTACTTC. Its protein is CASSYGPGSYIQYF.

Only a few counts were recorded for this clonotype. This rearrangement joins TRBV5-1 to TRBJ1-1; no definite D call. The CDR3 is 15 residues long. V was pared by 0 bases and J by 1 base, with 10 bases between. CDR1 is SGHRS and CDR2 is YFSETQ in the germline V gene. As DNA, the CDR3 is TGCGCCAGCAGCTTGGCCTGGGATCAGAACACTGAAGCTTTCTTT. Translation: CASSLAWDQNTEAFF.

The rearrangement uses TRBV23-1 and TRBJ2-7, with 7 bases fitting TRBD2. TRBV23-1 is classed as an ORF, of uncertain function. The CDR3 consists of 14 residues. V lost 8 bases and J lost 2; bases outside the gene matches: 9. CDR3 in amino acids: CASSASGKTYEQYF. Written as DNA, the CDR3 is TGCGCCAGCTCGGCTAGCGGCAAGACCTACGAGCAGTACTTC.

Notes on this clonotype: One end of the junction does not line up with germline, which may come from a read error. The chain uses TRBV28 and TRBJ2-1; 8 bases align to TRBD2. Looked up from germline, CDR1 is MDHEN and CDR2 is SYDVKM. This CDR3 comprises 16 residues. CDR3 protein: CASSRPGLGSYNGQFF. The CDR3 DNA follows: TGTGCCAGCAGTCGACCGGGACTAGGCTCCTACAATGGGCAGTTCTTC.